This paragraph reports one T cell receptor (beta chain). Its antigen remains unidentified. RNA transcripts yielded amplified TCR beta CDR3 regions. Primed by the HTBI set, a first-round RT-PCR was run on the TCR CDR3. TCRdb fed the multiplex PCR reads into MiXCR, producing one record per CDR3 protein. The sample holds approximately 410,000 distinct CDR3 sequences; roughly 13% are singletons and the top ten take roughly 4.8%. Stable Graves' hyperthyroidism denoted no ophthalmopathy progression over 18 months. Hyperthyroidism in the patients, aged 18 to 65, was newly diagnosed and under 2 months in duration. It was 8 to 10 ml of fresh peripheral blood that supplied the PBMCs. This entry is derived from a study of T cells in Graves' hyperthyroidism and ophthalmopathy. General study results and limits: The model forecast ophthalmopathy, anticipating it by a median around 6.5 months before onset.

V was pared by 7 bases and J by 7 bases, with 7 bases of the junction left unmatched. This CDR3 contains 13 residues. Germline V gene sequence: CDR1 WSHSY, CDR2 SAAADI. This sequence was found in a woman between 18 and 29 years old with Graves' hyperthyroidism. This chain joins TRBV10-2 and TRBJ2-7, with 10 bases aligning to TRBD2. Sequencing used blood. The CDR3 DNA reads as TGCGCCAGCATGTCTAGCGGGAGTGTTGAGCAGTACTTC. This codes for CASMSSGSVEQYF.